This passage covers 6 T cell receptor beta chains from one sample sequenced in a study of beta chain features in type 1 diabetes. Expressed TCRB transcripts were sequenced because the entire RNA isolate underwent reverse transcription. Produced via immunoSEQ multiplex PCR; TCRdb's table is partial and in-frame only. This table holds about 160,000 clones, roughly 8% found once. The sequenced sample consisted of central memory CD4+ T cells from blood. All receptors derive from a man aged 18 to 35 in good health.

This clone was counted only a few times. This chain connects TRBV19 to TRBJ1-1, with D maybe TRBD1 (5 bases). Germline V gene sequence: CDR1 LNHDA, CDR2 SQIVND (reference sequence). This CDR3 region has 14 residues. V lost 5 bases and J 4 bases, leaving 14 bases between the germline ends. This chain's CDR3 is CASSSPGLTTEAFF. CDR3 DNA sequence: TGTGCCAGTAGTTCCCCAGGGTTAACCACTGAAGCTTTCTTT.

The chain couples TRBV7-2 to TRBJ2-7; 10 bases align to TRBD1. J was trimmed by 2 bases and V by 5 bases; bases with no gene match: 9. CDR3 length equals 16 residues. CDR1 and CDR2 from the germline V gene are SGHTA and FQGNSA. The CDR3 bases are TGTGCCAGCAGCCGCGCTATGGGACAGGGGACCTACGAGCAGTACTTC. Translation gives CASSRAMGQGTYEQYF.

The chain uses TRBV30 and TRBJ2-7; TRBD2 might be the D (5 bases). V dropped 1 base and J dropped 4 bases, with 20 bases sitting between them. Germline V gene sequence: CDR1 GTSNPN, CDR2 SVGIG (reference sequence). The length of the CDR3 is 16 residues. The CDR3 coding sequence is TGTGCCTGGAGTGAGAACCGGGGTGGGAGCCGGTACGAGCAGTACTTC. Translating it yields CAWSENRGGSRYEQYF.

The chain is built from TRBV19 and TRBJ2-2, with TRBD1 as a possible D gene (5 bases). Between the trimmed V and J ends, which lost 4 bases and 7 bases, there was a span of 13 bases. The CDR3 has 14 residues. Germline CDR1 and CDR2: LNHDA and SQIVND (reference sequence). In DNA form, the CDR3 reads TGTGCCAGTAGTAACCAGGGCTTGGACGGGGAGCTGTTTTTT. Residues: CASSNQGLDGELFF.

This clone turned up a few times. This sequence joins TRBV9 and TRBJ2-1; 9 positions match TRBD2. In germline, CDR1 is SGDLS, CDR2 YYNGEE. V dropped 0 bases and J dropped 4; count of bases not matched to a gene: 2. This CDR3 region has 15 residues. The CDR3 sequence: CASSVGAGGYNEQFF. The DNA for the CDR3 is TGTGCCAGCAGCGTAGGGGCGGGGGGGTACAATGAGCAGTTCTTC.

The V gene is TRBV5-4, the J gene TRBJ2-7, with D possibly being TRBD1 (7 bases). The CDR3 covers 13 residues. Germline V CDR1 and CDR2: SGHNT, YYREEE (reference sequence). V dropped 7 bases and J dropped 0 bases, with 11 bases sitting between them. In nucleotides, the CDR3 is TGTGCCAGCCGGGGGACAGCCTCCTACGAGCAGTACTTC. Translating it yields CASRGTASYEQYF.